These 13 T cell receptor beta chains were sequenced from one sample in a study of blood T cell repertoires in COVID-19. Some clones are missing from TCRdb's copy, which holds only in-frame ones; the method was immunoSEQ multiplex PCR. The data contain around 190,000 clones, roughly 80% of them singletons. The sample taken for sequencing was peripheral blood. All receptors derive from a human donor in a cohort sampled during active COVID-19.

This clone was detected only a few times. This chain's CDR3 is CASSPDRSEQYF. CDR3 nucleotide sequence: TGTGCCAGCAGCCCGGACAGGAGCGAGCAGTACTTC. The chain combines TRBV11-2 with TRBJ2-7, with TRBD1 matching over 7 bases. CDR1 is SGHAT and CDR2 is FQNNGV in the germline V gene. This CDR3 spans 12 amino acids. J gave up 6 bases and V 5 bases, and 4 bases lay outside the gene matches.

V gene TRBV4-1 combines with J gene TRBJ2-7, with TRBD1 matching over 8 bases. This CDR3 contains 14 residues. Germline-derived CDR1 and CDR2 are MGHRA and YSYEKL. The V segment lost 4 bases and the J segment 3 bases; nucleotides outside the gene matches: 5. The CDR3 here is CASSLRTGGYEQYF. As DNA, the CDR3 is TGCGCCAGCAGCCTAAGAACAGGGGGCTACGAGCAGTACTTC.

The chain combines TRBV2 with TRBJ2-2; 9 positions agree with TRBD2. This CDR3 comprises 18 residues. V trimming: 7 bases; J trimming: 2 bases; junction bases outside the gene matches: 14. In germline, CDR1 is SNHLY, CDR2 FYNNEI. CDR3 sequence: CASTRGVLAGPNTGELFF. CDR3 in DNA: TGTGCCAGCACCCGAGGAGTACTAGCGGGCCCCAACACCGGGGAGCTGTTTTTT. The full variable domain, with the rest looked up from reference TRBV2 and TRBJ2-2, is EPEVTQTPSHQVTQMGQEVILRCVPISNHLYFYWYRQILGQKVEFLVSFYNNEISEKSEIFDDQFSVERPDGSNFTLKIRSTKLEDSAMYFCASTRGVLAGPNTGELFFGEGSRLTVL.

V is TRBV2 and J is TRBJ1-5; 8 nucleotides align to TRBD1. The CDR3 contains 15 residues. Trimming removed 4 bases from V and 6 bases from J; junction bases left unmatched: 8. Germline lookup yields CDR1 SNHLY and CDR2 FYNNEI. As DNA, the CDR3 is TGTGCCAGCAGTGGGCTCAGGGGGCGAGGTCAGCCCCAGCATTTT. This sequence encodes CASSGLRGRGQPQHF. Supplemented by reference TRBV2 and TRBJ1-5, the full variable domain reads EPEVTQTPSHQVTQMGQEVILRCVPISNHLYFYWYRQILGQKVEFLVSFYNNEISEKSEIFDDQFSVERPDGSNFTLKIRSTKLEDSAMYFCASSGLRGRGQPQHFGDGTRLSIL.

The V call is TRBV5-1, the J call TRBJ2-7, with TRBD1 matching over 8 bases. Germline CDR1 reads SGHRS; CDR2 reads YFSETQ. V gave up 4 bases and J gave up 3 bases; unmatched junction bases: 15. CDR3 length equals 17 residues. The CDR3 region has the DNA TGCGCCAGCAGCGCCCTTCAGACAGGGGAGAAACACTACGAGCAGTACTTC. Translation: CASSALQTGEKHYEQYF.

CDR3 coding DNA: TGTGCCAGCAGCTTGGACAGGGGAGGCTCCTACGAGCAGTACTTC. Its protein product is CASSLDRGGSYEQYF. This chain uses TRBV5-5 with TRBJ2-7; maybe TRBD1 (7 bases). CDR3 length: 15 amino acids. CDR1 and CDR2 from the germline V gene are SGHKS and YYEKEE (reference sequence). V lost 0 bases and J 0 bases, leaving 10 bases between the germline ends.

The chain has TRBV4-1 and TRBJ1-3; D uncertain. The V end lost 6 bases, the J end lost 1 base, and 13 bases lay between the germline ends. Germline-derived CDR1 and CDR2 are MGHRA and YSYEKL. The CDR3 sequence is 15 residues long. The CDR3 sequence is CASSPFSGSGNTIYF. The CDR3 bases are TGCGCCAGCAGTCCCTTCTCGGGTTCTGGAAACACCATATATTTT.

This clone came up once. The V call is TRBV12-3 or TRBV12-4, the J call TRBJ1-1; maybe TRBD1 (6 bases). V gave up 6 bases and J gave up 3 bases, with 11 bases separating them. The CDR3 loop spans 13 amino acids. The CDR3 nucleotides are TGTGCCAGCAGCCCTACAGGGTACACTGAAGCTTTCTTT. Protein sequence: CASSPTGYTEAFF.

The rearrangement uses TRBV10-1 and TRBJ1-5; TRBD1 matches at 10 bases. CDR1 is WNHNN, CDR2 SYGVQD, per germline (reference sequence). V lost 9 bases to trimming and J lost 1 base; unmatched junction nucleotides: 9. This CDR3 is 16 amino acids long. The CDR3 nucleotides read TGCGCCAGACAAAGGACAGGGGGAATAAGCAATCAGCCCCAGCATTTT. It translates to CARQRTGGISNQPQHF.

V gene TRBV5-8 combines with J gene TRBJ1-2; 10 bases align to TRBD1. V lost 3 bases and J lost 8; bases outside the gene matches: 7. Germline CDR1 SGHTS, CDR2 YDEGEE. The CDR3 consists of 14 residues. The DNA of the CDR3 is TGTGCCAGCAGCTCGAGACAGGGGGCGGAAGGCTACACCTTC. This translates into CASSSRQGAEGYTF.

This clone was recorded a few times. V is TRBV5-4 and J is TRBJ2-7; a weak D match, TRBD1 (7 bases). The V gene's germline CDR1 is SGHNT and CDR2 YYREEE (reference sequence). The CDR3 runs 11 residues. V lost 6 bases and J lost 6, with 10 bases in between. The CDR3 DNA is TGTGCCAGCACCCAGGGGGGCGAGCAGTACTTC. Its protein is CASTQGGEQYF.

The chain recombines TRBV5-4 with TRBJ1-1; 11 nucleotides align to TRBD1. The CDR3 runs to 15 residues. Germline trimming cut 0 bases from V and 4 bases from J; bases unmatched to any gene: 2. From germline, CDR1 is SGHNT and CDR2 YYREEE (reference sequence). CDR3 sequence: CASSLGTGGGTEAFF. CDR3 sequence (DNA): TGTGCCAGCAGCTTGGGGACAGGGGGCGGCACTGAAGCTTTCTTT.

The CDR3 region is CASSGTARDYGYTF. The CDR3 DNA sequence: TGTGCCAGCAGCGGGACAGCCAGGGACTATGGCTACACCTTC. The rearrangement links TRBV9 to TRBJ1-2; the D gene is possibly TRBD1 (6 bases). The germline V gene has CDR1 SGDLS and CDR2 YYNGEE. CDR3 length: 14 amino acids. The V end lost 3 bases, the J end lost 3 bases, and 12 bases lay between the germline ends.